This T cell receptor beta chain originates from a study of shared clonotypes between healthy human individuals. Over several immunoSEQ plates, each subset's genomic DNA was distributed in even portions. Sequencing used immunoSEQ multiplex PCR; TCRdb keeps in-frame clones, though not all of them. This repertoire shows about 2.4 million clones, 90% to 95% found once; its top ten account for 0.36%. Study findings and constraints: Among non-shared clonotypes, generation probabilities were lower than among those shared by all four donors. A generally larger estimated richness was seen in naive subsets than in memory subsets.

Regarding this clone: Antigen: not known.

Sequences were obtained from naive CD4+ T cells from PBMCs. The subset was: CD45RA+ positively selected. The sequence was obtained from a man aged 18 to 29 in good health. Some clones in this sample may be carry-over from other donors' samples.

The CDR3 DNA reads TGTGCCAGCAGCTCGCCTAGCGGGAGTCCCCCCACAGATACGCAGTATTTT. Translation: CASSSPSGSPPTDTQYF. This sequence joins TRBV7-3 and TRBJ2-3, with 10 bases matching TRBD2. Per germline, CDR1 SGHTA and CDR2 FQGTGA. J was trimmed by 2 bases and V by 4 bases; bases with no gene match: 9. The CDR3 runs to 17 residues.